These 19 T cell receptor beta chains were sequenced from one sample in a study of cytomegalovirus exposure and HLA in healthy donors. The study ran its PCR with 60 Vbeta and 13 Jbeta primers. Only in-frame clones appear in the TCRdb table, and some are missing; sequencing was by immunoSEQ multiplex PCR. The profile shows about 190,000 clones, 75% to 80% of them singletons. The sequenced sample was PBMCs. The receptors come from a woman aged 30 to 39 in good health and CMV-seropositive.

The chain combines TRBV7-6 with TRBJ2-1, with 13 bases matching TRBD2. CDR1 is SGHVS, CDR2 FNYEAQ, per germline. Trimming took 5 bases from V and 1 from J; bases not matched to a gene: 8. The CDR3 totals 18 residues. CDR3 DNA: TGTGCCAGCAGCCCAGGACTAGCGGGGGCCCAATCCTACAATGAGCAGTTCTTC. Translation gives CASSPGLAGAQSYNEQFF.

The J gene is TRBJ2-3, the V gene TRBV5-8; 7 nucleotides agree with TRBD1. This CDR3 is built from 16 residues. CDR1 and CDR2 (germline): SGHTS, YDEGEE. V gave up 0 bases and J gave up 5 bases; unmatched junction bases: 9. The CDR3 is CASSLEGRQGRDTQYF. DNA of the CDR3: TGTGCCAGCAGCTTGGAGGGACGACAGGGACGAGATACGCAGTATTTT.

The gene calls are TRBV14 and TRBJ2-7; D gene uncertain. Germline CDR1 SGHDN, CDR2 FVKESK. Trimming took off 0 bases at V and 0 bases at J, with 9 bases between the two ends. This CDR3 is 15 amino acids long. The CDR3 is CASSQDHSISYEQYF. The CDR3 DNA sequence: TGTGCCAGCAGCCAAGATCACAGTATCTCCTACGAGCAGTACTTC.

V usage is TRBV7-9 and J usage is TRBJ2-7; 10 nucleotides line up with TRBD2. The CDR3 is 13 residues long. The trim removed 3 bases at V and 7 bases at J, leaving 3 bases unmatched. The V gene's germline CDR1 is SEHNR and CDR2 FQNEAQ (reference sequence). The CDR3 spells CASSLSGRGEQYF. Written as DNA, the CDR3 is TGTGCCAGCAGCTTGAGCGGGAGGGGTGAGCAGTACTTC.

The gene calls are TRBV28 and TRBJ2-3; TRBD2 matches at 8 bases. With 8 bases clipped from V and 4 bases from J, the junction kept 8 bases outside the gene matches. Germline loops: CDR1 MDHEN, CDR2 SYDVKM. This CDR3 region has 14 residues. CDR3 protein: CASRTSRFSDTQYF. In DNA form, the CDR3 reads TGTGCCAGCCGGACTAGCAGGTTTTCAGATACGCAGTATTTT.

The rearrangement uses TRBV19 and TRBJ1-2, with 7 bases matching TRBD1. The germline gives CDR1 LNHDA, CDR2 SQIVND (reference sequence). The length of the CDR3 is 15 residues. V lost 4 bases to trimming and J lost 3 bases; unmatched junction nucleotides: 8. CDR3 loop: CASSNVAGGYYGYTF. CDR3 sequence (DNA): TGTGCCAGTAGTAATGTGGCAGGGGGGTACTATGGCTACACCTTC.

This clone has more than one count but fewer than ten. The chain uses TRBV25-1 and TRBJ2-7; D remains ambiguous. Germline V CDR1 and CDR2: MGHDK, SYGVNS. The CDR3 has 11 amino acids. V was trimmed by 5 bases and J by 2 bases, leaving 4 bases between them. Here the CDR3 reads CASSRTYEQYF. The DNA of the CDR3 is TGTGCCAGCAGTCGTACCTACGAGCAGTACTTC.

Remarks on this clone: At one of its ends the junction is not consistent with the germline gene, which may arise from a read error. The V gene is TRBV7-9, the J gene TRBJ2-1; 9 bases agree with TRBD2. The CDR3 runs to 16 residues. Germline assignment: CDR1 SEHNR and CDR2 FQNEAQ (reference sequence). The CDR3 region is CSSSLTAGGGRREQFF. Here the CDR3 DNA reads TGTTCCAGCAGCTTAACGGCGGGAGGGGGTCGGCGTGAGCAGTTCTTC.

The V gene is TRBV2, the J gene TRBJ1-1; 7 bases align to TRBD1. The V and J ends lost 6 bases and 3 bases, in that order; junction bases with no gene match: 7. This CDR3 has 14 amino acids. CDR1 is SNHLY, CDR2 FYNNEI, per germline. Here the CDR3 reads CASRGARGHTEAFF. CDR3 nucleotide sequence: TGTGCCAGCAGAGGGGCGAGGGGGCACACTGAAGCTTTCTTT. The entire variable domain, with the rest obtained from reference TRBV2 and TRBJ1-1, is as follows: EPEVTQTPSHQVTQMGQEVILRCVPISNHLYFYWYRQILGQKVEFLVSFYNNEISEKSEIFDDQFSVERPDGSNFTLKIRSTKLEDSAMYFCASRGARGHTEAFFGQGTRLTVV.

This chain connects TRBV29-1 to TRBJ1-1, with 7 bases lining up with TRBD1. Germline V lookup: CDR1 SQVTM, CDR2 ANQGSEA. The V and J ends lost 5 bases and 1 base, in that order; junction bases with no gene match: 7. The CDR3 contains 14 residues. CDR3 in DNA: TGCAGCGTTTCCAGGGGGGCCCCGAACACTGAAGCTTTCTTT. It specifies CSVSRGAPNTEAFF.

The chain is built from TRBV7-2 and TRBJ2-3; 9 nucleotides align to TRBD1. The trim removed 5 bases at V and 5 bases at J, leaving 5 bases unmatched. Germline CDR1 is SGHTA and CDR2 is FQGNSA. The CDR3 length is 14 residues. The CDR3 loop reads CASSHPTGGDTQYF. The CDR3 nucleotides are TGTGCCAGCAGCCACCCGACAGGGGGAGATACGCAGTATTTT.

The CDR3 nucleotides are TGTGCCAGCAACCAGGGTGACACCGGGGAGCTGTTTTTT. This translates into CASNQGDTGELFF. The rearrangement joins TRBV6-5 to TRBJ2-2; possible D gene TRBD1, 5 bases. Trimming took off 7 bases at V and 3 bases at J, with 9 bases between the two ends. This CDR3 has 13 residues. Looked up from germline, CDR1 is MNHEY and CDR2 is SVGAGI.

This clone was detected only a few times. This sequence joins TRBV5-1 and TRBJ2-3; 7 nucleotides match TRBD2. This CDR3 is built from 18 residues. Unmatched junction bases numbered 12, after V lost 2 bases and J lost 0 bases. Germline-derived CDR1 and CDR2 are SGHRS and YFSETQ. In nucleotides, the CDR3 is TGCGCCAGCAGCTTCGAGTTCGCGGGAGCCACTAGCACAGATACGCAGTATTTT. Residues: CASSFEFAGATSTDTQYF. The variable domain in full, with the rest retrieved from reference TRBV5-1 and TRBJ2-3, is KAGVTQTPRYLIKTRGQQVTLSCSPISGHRSVSWYQQTPGQGLQFLFEYFSETQRNKGNFPGRFSGRQFSNSRSEMNVSTLELGDSALYLCASSFEFAGATSTDTQYFGPGTRLTVL.

This chain links TRBV2 with TRBJ1-4; D is undetermined. The CDR3 length is 16 residues. Germline V gives CDR1 SNHLY, CDR2 FYNNEI. Trimming removed 4 bases from V and 0 bases from J, with 12 bases in between. The CDR3 loop reads CASSGPPGATNEKLFF. CDR3 nucleotide sequence: TGTGCCAGCAGTGGCCCCCCCGGGGCAACTAATGAAAAACTGTTTTTT.

J is TRBJ1-5 and V is TRBV28, with D possibly TRBD1 on 5 matching bases. Between the trimmed V and J ends, which lost 8 bases and 3 bases, there was a span of 11 bases. Per the germline V gene, CDR1 is MDHEN and CDR2 is SYDVKM. The CDR3 has 13 amino acids. The CDR3 nucleotides are TGTGCCAGCGGGGGGACGGCCAATCAGCCCCAGCATTTT. It encodes CASGGTANQPQHF. The full variable domain, completed using reference TRBV28 and TRBJ1-5, is DVKVTQSSRYLVKRTGEKVFLECVQDMDHENMFWYRQDPGLGLRLIYFSYDVKMKEKGDIPEGYSVSREKKERFSLILESASTNQTSMYLCASGGTANQPQHFGDGTRLSIL.

This clone has more than one count but fewer than ten. J is TRBJ2-1 and V is TRBV11-2, with 9 nucleotides matching TRBD1. This CDR3 is built from 15 residues. CDR1 SGHAT and CDR2 FQNNGV come from the germline V gene. The V and J ends lost 6 bases and 8 bases, in that order; junction bases with no gene match: 11. The chain's CDR3 is CASRPIQGAGHEQFF. The CDR3 region has the DNA TGTGCCAGCAGACCTATACAGGGGGCGGGTCATGAGCAGTTCTTC.

The chain carries TRBV12-5 and TRBJ1-2, with D unclear. The length of the CDR3 is 13 residues. CDR1 and CDR2 (germline): LGHNT, FRNRAP. The V gene lost 2 bases and the J gene lost 6 bases, with 10 bases spanning the gap. Written as DNA, the CDR3 is TGTGCTAGTGGTTTGCCCTATCAAGATGGCTACACCTTC. Residues: CASGLPYQDGYTF.

V is TRBV5-6 and J is TRBJ1-1; no reliable D call. This CDR3 contains 12 residues. From germline, CDR1 is SGHDT and CDR2 YYEEEE. The ends were cut back, 1 base at V and 4 bases at J, with 5 bases in the middle. CDR3 sequence: CASSLPGTEAFF. DNA for the CDR3: TGTGCCAGCAGCTTGCCGGGCACTGAAGCTTTCTTT.

The chain combines TRBV28 with TRBJ2-2; D may be TRBD2 (5 bases). Germline V CDR1 and CDR2: MDHEN, SYDVKM. The CDR3 loop spans 13 amino acids. V shed 8 bases and J shed 3 bases, with 10 bases lying between them. The DNA of the CDR3 is TGTGCCAGCCGCGGGTCTTACACCGGGGAGCTGTTTTTT. It translates to CASRGSYTGELFF.